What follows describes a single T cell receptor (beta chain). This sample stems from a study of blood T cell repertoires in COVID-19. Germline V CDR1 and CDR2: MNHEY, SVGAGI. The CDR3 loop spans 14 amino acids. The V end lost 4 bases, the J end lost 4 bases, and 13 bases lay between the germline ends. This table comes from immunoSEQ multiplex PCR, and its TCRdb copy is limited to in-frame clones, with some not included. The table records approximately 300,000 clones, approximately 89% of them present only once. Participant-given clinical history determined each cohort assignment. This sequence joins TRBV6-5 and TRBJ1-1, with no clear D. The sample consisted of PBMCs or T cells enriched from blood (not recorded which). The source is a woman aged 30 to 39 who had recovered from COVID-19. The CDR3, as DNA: TGTGCCAGCAGTTTAACTTCTGGTAGCACTGAAGCTTTCTTT. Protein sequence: CASSLTSGSTEAFF.